These T cell receptor beta chains were read from a single sample in a study of low-dose radiotherapy and immunotherapy resistance in tumors. One entry per CDR3 protein results from TCRdb running MiXCR on the reads. The sample records tens of thousands of distinct CDR3 sequences, around 20% being singletons. Material: PBMCs, obtained after low-dose radiotherapy plus immunotherapy. The receptor source for this set is a female donor with ovarian cancer. The CDR3 runs from the conserved cysteine through the conserved F or W. The D gene is left open where the match is weak. Clone size is not always given. Where it is, it says once, few, many or a class for expanded clones.

v_call,d_call,j_call,clone_size,cdr3_aa,cdr3_nt
TRBV19,TRBD1,TRBJ2-7,many,CASSASGQGPEQYF,TGTGCCAGTAGTGCGTCGGGACAGGGTCCCGAGCAGTACTTC
TRBV7-2,-,TRBJ2-7,-,CASSLNIGAYEQYF,TGTGCCAGCAGCTTAAATATAGGGGCCTACGAGCAGTACTTC
TRBV7-2,TRBD2,TRBJ2-3,many,CASSLGVVAGGQDTQYF,TGTGCCAGCAGCTTAGGGGTCGTAGCGGGGGGGCAAGATACGCAGTATTTT
TRBV7-8,-,TRBJ2-3,many,CASSFDRSTDTQYF,TGTGCCAGCAGCTTTGACAGGAGCACAGATACGCAGTATTTT
TRBV5-4,-,TRBJ1-3,many,CASSSPGRKGNTIYF,TGTGCCAGCAGCTCTCCGGGACGCAAAGGAAACACCATATATTTT
TRBV11-3,TRBD1,TRBJ2-1,many,CASSKRQGEDEQFF,TGTGCCAGCAGCAAACGACAGGGGGAGGATGAGCAGTTCTTC
TRBV19,TRBD1,TRBJ2-3,many,CASSSRTGGVTDTQYF,TGTGCCAGTAGTAGCAGGACAGGGGGTGTTACAGATACGCAGTATTTT
TRBV30,-,TRBJ2-1,-,CAWSRGAAYNEQFF,TGTGCCTGGAGCCGGGGGGCTGCCTACAATGAGCAGTTCTTC
TRBV11-2,TRBD1,TRBJ2-1,many,CASSSRGNANEQFF,TGTGCCAGCAGCTCCAGGGGGAACGCCAATGAGCAGTTCTTC
TRBV4-2,TRBD2,TRBJ2-3,many,CASSQDVLAGGVDTQYF,TGTGCCAGCAGCCAGGACGTACTAGCGGGGGGGGTGGATACGCAGTATTTT
TRBV4-2,-,TRBJ2-2,many,CASSQEGATGELFF,TGTGCCAGCAGCCAAGAAGGGGCCACCGGGGAGCTGTTTTTT
TRBV6-2/TRBV6-3,-,TRBJ2-7,-,CASSYVEDFSYEQYF,TGTGCCAGCAGTTACGTGGAGGATTTCTCCTACGAGCAGTACTTC
TRBV5-1,-,TRBJ1-2,many,CASSSQGLRYGYTF,TGCGCCAGCAGCTCTCAGGGGCTACGCTATGGCTACACCTTC
TRBV12-3/TRBV12-4,-,TRBJ1-6,many,CASNPAGSSPLHF,TGTGCCAGCAATCCAGCAGGTTCTTCACCCCTCCACTTT
TRBV28,-,TRBJ1-5,many,CASSSGQGGQPQHF,TGTGCCAGCAGTTCGGGGCAGGGCGGCCAGCCCCAGCATTTT
TRBV6-2/TRBV6-3,TRBD1,TRBJ2-5,many,CASSSGTGLQETQYF,TGTGCCAGCAGTTCAGGGACAGGTCTACAAGAGACCCAGTACTTC
TRBV29-1,TRBD1,TRBJ2-3,many,CSVDREGAQTDTQYF,TGCAGCGTTGACCGCGAGGGGGCTCAAACAGATACGCAGTATTTT
TRBV5-4,TRBD2,TRBJ2-1,many,CASSLPSGSNEQFF,TGTGCCAGCAGTCTGCCTAGCGGGAGCAATGAGCAGTTCTTC
TRBV28,-,TRBJ2-7,many,CASSSLYEQYF,TGTGCCAGCAGTTCTCTCTACGAGCAGTACTTC
TRBV11-2,TRBD2,TRBJ2-5,-,CASSSGLAGPETQYF,TGTGCCAGCAGCTCCGGACTAGCGGGGCCTGAGACCCAGTACTTC
TRBV29-1,-,TRBJ2-1,-,CSVVTGSENEQFF,TGCAGCGTTGTAACAGGGTCGGAAAATGAGCAGTTCTTC
TRBV7-9,-,TRBJ2-7,many,CASSQGSTGLDEQYF,TGTGCCAGCAGCCAAGGCTCTACAGGCCTGGACGAGCAGTACTTC
TRBV7-3,TRBD2,TRBJ2-1,many,CASSLTLIGLAGGPSYNEQFF,TGTGCCAGCAGCTTAACTTTGATCGGACTAGCGGGGGGGCCGTCCTACAATGAGCAGTTCTTC
TRBV5-1,-,TRBJ2-7,-,CASSLVGSGSSYEQYF,TGCGCCAGCAGCTTGGTTGGGAGCGGGTCCTCCTACGAGCAGTACTTC
TRBV6-6,-,TRBJ1-1,many,CASSYGPSLPEAFF,TGTGCCAGCAGTTACGGTCCTTCGCTACCTGAAGCTTTCTTT
TRBV30,TRBD2,TRBJ2-7,many,CACPSGALPYEQYF,TGTGCCTGTCCTAGCGGGGCCCTCCCCTACGAGCAGTACTTC
TRBV12-3/TRBV12-4,TRBD2,TRBJ2-1,many,CASSTSGGLTYNEQFF,TGTGCCAGCAGTACTAGCGGGGGGTTAACTTACAATGAGCAGTTCTTC
TRBV14,-,TRBJ2-3,-,CASSPSWGGTDTQYF,TGTGCCAGCAGCCCGTCCTGGGGGGGCACAGATACGCAGTATTTT
TRBV7-9,TRBD1,TRBJ2-7,many,CASSFGQGMYEQYF,TGTGCCAGCAGCTTTGGACAGGGAATGTACGAGCAGTACTTC
TRBV11-2,TRBD1,TRBJ1-1,many,CASGYRGVNTEAFF,TGTGCCAGCGGGTACAGGGGCGTAAACACTGAAGCTTTCTTT
TRBV6-6,-,TRBJ1-1,-,CASTPRAGASNTEAFF,TGTGCCAGCACCCCTAGGGCAGGGGCTTCGAACACTGAAGCTTTCTTT
TRBV24-1,-,TRBJ1-1,-,CATSSGGGTKAFF,TGTGCCACCAGTTCCGGGGGAGGCACTAAAGCTTTCTTT
TRBV11-2,TRBD2,TRBJ2-5,-,CASRATSGRVQTQYF,TGTGCCAGCAGGGCCACTAGCGGGAGGGTCCAGACCCAGTACTTC
TRBV6-6,TRBD2,TRBJ2-2,many,CASSPGLAGVGGELFF,TGTGCCAGTAGCCCCGGACTAGCGGGAGTGGGCGGGGAGCTGTTTTTT
TRBV30,-,TRBJ1-3,-,CAWSAGFSGNTIYF,TGTGCCTGGAGTGCGGGTTTCTCTGGAAACACCATATATTTT
TRBV28,-,TRBJ2-5,many,CASSFTGVQETQYF,TGTGCCAGCAGTTTTACCGGGGTTCAAGAGACCCAGTACTTC
TRBV20-1,-,TRBJ2-3,many,CSPTAPNDPDTQYF,TGCAGTCCCACCGCCCCAAACGATCCAGATACGCAGTATTTT
TRBV7-9,TRBD1,TRBJ1-1,many,CASSPSEAGGNTEAFF,TGTGCCAGCAGCCCTAGCGAGGCAGGGGGGAACACTGAAGCTTTCTTT
TRBV5-4,TRBD2,TRBJ2-3,many,CASSTMTSGGTDTQYF,TGTGCCAGCAGCACCATGACTAGCGGGGGAACAGATACGCAGTATTTT
TRBV24-1,-,TRBJ1-4,many,CATSDQRANEKLFF,TGTGCCACCAGTGACCAGAGGGCTAATGAAAAACTGTTTTTT
TRBV11-2,TRBD1,TRBJ2-5,-,CASSFQTGEETQYF,TGTGCCAGCAGCTTTCAGACAGGGGAAGAGACCCAGTACTTC
TRBV19,-,TRBJ1-2,many,CASSSGDGYTF,TGTGCCAGTAGTTCGGGGGATGGCTACACCTTC
TRBV19,TRBD1,TRBJ1-1,many,CASTWGWQGETEAFF,TGTGCCAGCACTTGGGGGTGGCAGGGGGAAACTGAAGCTTTCTTT
TRBV24-1,-,TRBJ2-1,-,CATSVFFFDEQFF,TGTGCCACCAGCGTTTTTTTTTTCGATGAGCAGTTCTTC
TRBV20-1,TRBD2,TRBJ2-3,many,CSARSSSGGPTDTQYF,TGCAGTGCTCGGAGCTCTAGCGGGGGGCCCACAGATACGCAGTATTTT
TRBV2,-,TRBJ2-1,many,CASSVYNEQFF,TGTGCCAGCAGTGTGTACAATGAGCAGTTCTTC
TRBV28,TRBD1,TRBJ2-2,many,CASRGDRDPPKGGELFF,TGTGCCAGCAGGGGGGACAGGGATCCCCCTAAGGGCGGGGAGCTGTTTTTT
TRBV30,TRBD1,TRBJ2-7,many,CAWTFGTGNYEQYF,TGTGCCTGGACCTTTGGGACAGGGAACTACGAGCAGTACTTC
TRBV3-1,TRBD1,TRBJ1-1,many,CASSQEQGDTEAFF,TGTGCCAGCAGCCAAGAACAGGGGGACACTGAAGCTTTCTTT
TRBV6-6,TRBD1,TRBJ1-4,many,CASSPPGGVEKLFF,TGTGCCAGCAGCCCCCCAGGGGGCGTGGAAAAACTGTTTTTT
TRBV25-1,-,TRBJ1-1,many,CASEQTANTEAFF,TGTGCCAGCGAGCAGACAGCGAACACTGAAGCTTTCTTT